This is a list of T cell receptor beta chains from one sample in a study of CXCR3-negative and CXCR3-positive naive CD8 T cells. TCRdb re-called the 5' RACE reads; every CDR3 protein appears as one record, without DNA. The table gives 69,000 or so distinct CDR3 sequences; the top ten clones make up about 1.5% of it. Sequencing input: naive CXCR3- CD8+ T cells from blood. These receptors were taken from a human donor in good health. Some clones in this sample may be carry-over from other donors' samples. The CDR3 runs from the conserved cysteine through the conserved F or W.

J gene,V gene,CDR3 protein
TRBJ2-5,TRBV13,CASSSLTFQETQYF
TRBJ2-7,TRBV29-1,CSVEVPKTGTESYEQYF
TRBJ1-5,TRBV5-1,CASRRGLTLNQPQHF
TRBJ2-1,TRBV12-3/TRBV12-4,CASNRDYRVGNEQFF
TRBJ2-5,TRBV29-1,CSVSLDGALQGPQYF
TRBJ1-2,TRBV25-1,CASSGEEVNYGYTF
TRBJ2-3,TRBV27,CASSFRAKGLARDTQYF
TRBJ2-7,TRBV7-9,CASSFGSGTYEQYF
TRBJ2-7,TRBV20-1,CIARPGYSYEQYF
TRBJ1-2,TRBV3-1,CASSQDEGQPIYGYTF
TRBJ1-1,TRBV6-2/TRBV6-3,CASSFGQGAYTEAFF
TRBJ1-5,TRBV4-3,CASSQVFGWDQPQHF
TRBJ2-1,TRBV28,CASSLLAGGYEQFF
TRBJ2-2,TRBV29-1,CSVEVGTLNTGELFF
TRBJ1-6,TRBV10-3,CAISAGSINSPLHF
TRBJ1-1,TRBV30,CAWSVFGGTEAFF
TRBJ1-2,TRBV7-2,CASSSPLSGEDYGYTF
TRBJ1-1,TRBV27,CASSPNMNTEAFF
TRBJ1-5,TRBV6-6,CASSHGGEAQHF
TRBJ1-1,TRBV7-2,CASSASWGIRTEAFF
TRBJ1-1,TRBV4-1,CASSQVLSEDTEAFF
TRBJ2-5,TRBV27,CASSSLLAGEQETRYF
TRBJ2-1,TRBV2,CAWGPGLQQFF
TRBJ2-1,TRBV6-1,CASSDSSSAEQFF
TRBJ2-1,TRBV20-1,CSARPPGGPLYNEQFF
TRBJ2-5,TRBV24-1,CATSGTGSETQYF
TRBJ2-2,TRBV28,CASSSDNTNTGELFF
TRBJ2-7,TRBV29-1,CSVEFQPYEQYF
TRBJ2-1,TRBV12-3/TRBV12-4,CASSLQGLEQFF
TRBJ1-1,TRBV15,CATSNWREINTEAFF
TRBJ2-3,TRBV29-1,CSVPPGQGTDTQYF
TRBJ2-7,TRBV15,CATSGGTGGDEQYF
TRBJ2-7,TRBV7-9,CASSSSTDPPFYEQYF
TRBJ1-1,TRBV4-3,CASSQDLFRVRNTEAFF
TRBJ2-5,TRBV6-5,CASSYGQGGETQYF
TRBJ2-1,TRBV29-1,CSVHEYNEQFF
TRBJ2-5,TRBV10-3,CAISEPTLQETQYF
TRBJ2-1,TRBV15,CATSSQGGSYNEQFF
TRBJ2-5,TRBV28,CASSQPLPGGRETQYF
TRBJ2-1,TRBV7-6,CASSLAPPGVHEQFF
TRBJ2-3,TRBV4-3,CASSQDAGAVGTDTQYF
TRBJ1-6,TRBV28,CASSNNRGRNSPLHF
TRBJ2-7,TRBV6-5,CASSYATGTREQYF
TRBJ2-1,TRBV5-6,CASSFGTLTGGYNEQFF
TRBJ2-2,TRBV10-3,CATWDTGELFF
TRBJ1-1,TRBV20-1,CSARDPGTGAKNTEAFF
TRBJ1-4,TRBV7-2,CASSPSGTGEVPNEKLFF
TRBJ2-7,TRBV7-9,CASSLLRDGYEQYF
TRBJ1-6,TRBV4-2,CASSLGPLTALHF
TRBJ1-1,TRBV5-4,CASSFPPGTEAFF
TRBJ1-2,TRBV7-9,CASSLLNEIADYGYTF
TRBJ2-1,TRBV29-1,CSVGGRGPAYNEQFF
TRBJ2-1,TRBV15,CATSGGEYNEQFF
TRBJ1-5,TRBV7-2,CASSPSLTEGSQPQHF